A selection of T cell receptor beta chains follows, all from one sample in a study of regulatory T cells in long-lasting Graves disease. TCRdb independently ran MiXCR on the multiplex PCR reads; one entry per CDR3 protein. This sample has over 450,000 distinct CDR3 sequences, with more than 10% found just once. These data also formed part of another study, on T cells in Graves' hyperthyroidism and ophthalmopathy.

This material consisted of peripheral blood mononuclear cells (PBMCs), taken at new diagnosis, from a patient treated with antithyroid drugs. The receptors derive from a woman aged 30 to 39 with Graves disease. Each CDR3 is given without its conserved first and last residue. The D gene is left open where the match is weak.

D gene	CDR3 length	V gene	J gene	CDR3 protein
NA	12	TRBV12-3/TRBV12-4	TRBJ1-5	ASSWAPLGQPQH
TRBD1	13	TRBV29-1	TRBJ2-1	SVRLGTGARNEQF
NA	13	TRBV15	TRBJ2-5	ATSGRGGTQETQY
NA	10	TRBV3-1	TRBJ2-7	ASSHSRYEQY
NA	13	TRBV12-3/TRBV12-4	TRBJ1-5	ASSSQGNSNQPQH
NA	12	TRBV27	TRBJ2-7	ASSSSGYSYEQY
NA	13	TRBV6-2/TRBV6-3	TRBJ1-1	ASSERVRRRSEAF
NA	12	TRBV27	TRBJ2-1	ASSLYPGRDEQF
NA	12	TRBV18	TRBJ1-1	ASSPSTSPAEAF
TRBD1	18	TRBV19	TRBJ1-5	ASSIYGRGFRIDRVQPQH
TRBD1	16	TRBV12-3/TRBV12-4	TRBJ1-1	ASTLSMDRVVPNTEAF
NA	9	TRBV2	TRBJ1-6	ASSDGSPLH
TRBD1	12	TRBV7-8	TRBJ2-7	ASSLAEETGGQY
NA	13	TRBV15	TRBJ2-3	ATSRDLLATDTQY
TRBD1	17	TRBV7-9	TRBJ1-1	ASSLGGLGQGVMNTEAF
TRBD1	13	TRBV7-9	TRBJ2-7	ASSLRDRYSYEQY
NA	10	TRBV5-1	TRBJ2-7	ASSNGVDEQY
NA	12	TRBV10-3	TRBJ1-1	AISEIGTYTEAF
TRBD1	14	TRBV2	TRBJ2-5	ASSERQGASQETQY
TRBD1	12	TRBV20-1	TRBJ2-1	SAVEGQGIYEQF
NA	14	TRBV10-3	TRBJ2-7	AISEGPLSGTYEQY
NA	10	TRBV28	TRBJ2-2	ASSYDTGELF
NA	11	TRBV6-2/TRBV6-3	TRBJ1-1	ASSFNGQTLAF
NA	11	TRBV6-2/TRBV6-3	TRBJ2-3	ASSYPNTDTQY
TRBD2	13	TRBV20-1	TRBJ2-1	SAPTSGRGYNEQF
TRBD1	12	TRBV10-2	TRBJ1-3	ASSGQGAGNTIY
NA	14	TRBV27	TRBJ1-4	ASSLMRAGGNEKLF